This TCR beta chain originates from a study of cytomegalovirus exposure and HLA in healthy donors. PCR involved 60 Vbeta and 13 Jbeta primers. Sequenced by immunoSEQ multiplex PCR; TCRdb stores in-frame clones only, minus some. Its table records about 200,000 clones. Germline loops: CDR1 GTSNPN, CDR2 SVGIG (reference sequence). V gave up 3 bases and J gave up 15 bases; unmatched junction bases: 8. This CDR3 comprises 12 residues. This clonotype was obtained from a woman in her 30s in good health and CMV-seropositive. The sample consisted of PBMCs. This sequence joins TRBV30 and TRBJ2-1; 10 bases match TRBD1. CDR3 coding DNA: TGTGCCTGGAGAGCGACAGGGGGCGCACCGTTCTTC. This sequence encodes CAWRATGGAPFF.